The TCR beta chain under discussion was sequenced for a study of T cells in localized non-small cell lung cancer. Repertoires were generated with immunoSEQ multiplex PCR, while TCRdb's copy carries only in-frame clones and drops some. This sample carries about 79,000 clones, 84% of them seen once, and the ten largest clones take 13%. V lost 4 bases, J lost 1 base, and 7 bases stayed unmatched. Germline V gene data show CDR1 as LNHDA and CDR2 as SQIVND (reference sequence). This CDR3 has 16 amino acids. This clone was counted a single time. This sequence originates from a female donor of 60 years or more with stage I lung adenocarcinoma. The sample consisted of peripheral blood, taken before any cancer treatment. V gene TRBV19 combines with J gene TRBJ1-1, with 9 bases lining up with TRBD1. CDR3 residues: CASSKRTGDGNTEAFF. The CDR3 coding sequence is TGTGCCAGTAGTAAAAGGACAGGGGATGGGAACACTGAAGCTTTCTTT.